What follows is one TCR beta chain and its context. This entry belongs to a study of T cell responses to AZD1222 COVID-19 vaccine. V shed 0 bases and J shed 5 bases, with 18 bases lying between them. CDR3 length: 17 amino acids. Germline CDR1 reads SGHKS; CDR2 reads YYEKEE (reference sequence). TCRdb keeps only in-frame clones here, not all; method: immunoSEQ multiplex PCR. Seen here are 90,000 to 150,000 clones, roughly 90% observed once, and the top ten hold about 3.7%. Material: peripheral blood, obtained on day 0 of AZD1222 vaccination. The receptor was isolated from an adult in good health. The rearrangement links TRBV5-5 to TRBJ1-5; the D gene is possibly TRBD1 (5 bases). Here the CDR3 DNA reads TGTGCCAGCAGCTTGGCCGTTGGTCAGGGTTTTTATCAGCCCCAGCATTTT. Its translation is CASSLAVGQGFYQPQHF.